The 20 T cell receptor delta chains below all came from one sample that was sequenced in a study of Vδ1+ human thymocytes. Study findings and constraints: Thymic TRG and TRD repertoires appeared highly polyclonal.

The template was reverse-transcribed extracted RNA. The CDR3 regions were amplified by multiplex PCR from V-gene primers to a constant-region primer. TCRdb used CATT to re-call clones from the multiplex PCR reads. The data contain under 85,000 delta-chain clones, approximately 37% of them singletons. What these receptors recognize is not known. The sample comprised Vdelta1+ gamma-delta thymocytes from the thymus. Subset in this sample: FACS-sorted CD3+ TCRalphabeta- TCRVdelta1+ TCRVdelta2- thymocytes. These receptors came from a boy in the first two years of life who had congenital heart surgery.

This clone was counted between two and nine times. This chain joins TRDV1 and TRDJ1; maybe TRDD3 (5 bases). The V end lost 4 bases, the J end lost 5 bases, and 14 bases lay between the germline ends. The germline V gene has CDR1 TSWWSYY and CDR2 QGS. The CDR3 is 14 amino acids. The CDR3 coding sequence is TGTGCTCTTGGGGTACTAAAGGGGACGGATAAACTCATCTTT. Protein sequence: CALGVLKGTDKLIF.

This clone has a handful of counts. The chain uses TRDV1 and TRDJ1, with D perhaps TRDD2 (9 bases). The CDR3 is made up of 20 amino acids. Germline-derived CDR1 and CDR2 are TSWWSYY and QGS. Trimming removed 3 bases at V and 0 bases at J, with 26 bases between. CDR3 loop: CALGEPAFLRTGGYTDKLIF. In DNA, the CDR3 is TGTGCTCTTGGGGAGCCTGCCTTCCTACGTACTGGGGGGTACACCGATAAACTCATCTTT.

The V and J genes are TRDV1 and TRDJ1; D might be TRDD2 (5 bases). Trimming took 3 bases from V and 5 from J, leaving 16 bases between them. Per the germline V gene, CDR1 is TSWWSYY and CDR2 is QGS. This CDR3 is 15 amino acids long. CDR3 region: CALGDRRVPVDKLIF. The CDR3 DNA reads as TGTGCTCTTGGGGACCGACGAGTTCCTGTGGATAAACTCATCTTT.

The V gene is TRDV1, the J gene TRDJ1, with 9 bases fitting TRDD3. The V gene's germline CDR1 is TSWWSYY and CDR2 QGS. The V segment lost 3 bases and the J segment 0 bases; nucleotides outside the gene matches: 20. This CDR3 region has 21 residues. The CDR3 DNA sequence: TGTGCTCTTGGGGACCCAGGCAACCTGCGCGTACTGGGGGACTACACCGATAAACTCATCTTT. Protein product: CALGDPGNLRVLGDYTDKLIF.

This clone was recorded once. The chain recombines TRDV1 with TRDJ1; TRDD3 is a possible D gene (5 bases). The germline V and J ends were trimmed by 4 bases and 0 bases, with 21 bases remaining between them. The CDR3 is made up of 18 amino acids. Germline V CDR1 and CDR2: TSWWSYY, QGS. The chain's CDR3 is CALGGLGPGGYYTDKLIF. The CDR3 bases are TGTGCTCTTGGGGGACTAGGACCGGGGGGGTACTACACCGATAAACTCATCTTT.

In its sample, this clone was seen a few times. V and J are TRDV1 and TRDJ1; 8 bases are a match to TRDD3. With 0 bases clipped from V and 0 bases from J, the junction kept 21 bases outside the gene matches. The CDR3 loop spans 22 amino acids. In germline, CDR1 is TSWWSYY, CDR2 QGS. CDR3 nucleotide sequence: TGTGCTCTTGGGGAACTAGGGCCTCCTAGTGGGCCTGGGGGACGGTACACCGATAAACTCATCTTT. Translating it yields CALGELGPPSGPGGRYTDKLIF.

The table lists this clone with a few counts. This chain uses TRDV1 with TRDJ1, with 12 nucleotides matching TRDD3. V was pared by 0 bases and J by 0 bases, with 17 bases of the junction left unmatched. This CDR3 has 22 residues. The V gene's germline CDR1 is TSWWSYY and CDR2 QGS. The CDR3 nucleotides are TGTGCTCTTGGGGAACTCCCGGCCTTCCCGTACTGGGGGATACCCTACACCGATAAACTCATCTTT. Amino acids: CALGELPAFPYWGIPYTDKLIF.

The J gene is TRDJ1, the V gene TRDV1; 7 bases are shared with TRDD3. The germline gives CDR1 TSWWSYY, CDR2 QGS. The CDR3 covers 22 residues. J lost 1 base, V lost 2 bases, and 25 bases had no gene match. CDR3 coding DNA: TGTGCTCTTGGGGAAGGACGGATACGCGGGAGAGGATACGGGGGGATCACCGATAAACTCATCTTT. This codes for CALGEGRIRGRGYGGITDKLIF.

Only one count was recorded for this clone. This sequence joins TRDV2 and TRDJ1, with 8 bases identical to TRDD3. The CDR3 is 21 residues long. The V gene end was trimmed by 5 bases and the J gene end by 0 bases; junction bases not matched to a gene: 25. Germline V gene sequence: CDR1 GEAIGNYY, CDR2 EKD. The DNA of the CDR3 is TGTGCCTGTGCCACTGTCCGGGATACGCGGCGCTCGCGCGATAACACCGATAAACTCATCTTT. Protein sequence: CACATVRDTRRSRDNTDKLIF.

The table lists this clone with a few counts. The chain uses TRDV1 and TRDJ1; 7 positions agree with TRDD2. CDR1 and CDR2 (germline): TSWWSYY, QGS. The trim removed 4 bases at V and 0 bases at J, leaving 17 bases unmatched. This CDR3 region has 19 residues. The DNA of the CDR3 is TGTGCTCTTGGGGGACGCCTTCCTTCCGGTAGGGGCTACACCGATAAACTCATCTTT. Encoded protein: CALGGRLPSGRGYTDKLIF.

This clone was counted between two and nine times. This chain uses TRDV1 with TRDJ1, with D perhaps TRDD2 (6 bases). The ends were cut back, 2 bases at V and 1 base at J, with 20 bases in the middle. Germline V lookup: CDR1 TSWWSYY, CDR2 QGS. The CDR3 extends over 18 amino acids. CDR3 nucleotide sequence: TGTGCTCTTGGGGAAAAGTTCCTAGGTACCGTGGTCACCGATAAACTCATCTTT. Translated, it gives CALGEKFLGTVVTDKLIF.

The genes are TRDV1 and TRDJ1, with 13 bases that match TRDD3. Germline lookup yields CDR1 TSWWSYY and CDR2 QGS. J lost 0 bases, V lost 0 bases, and 34 bases had no gene match. This CDR3 region has 28 residues. Here the CDR3 DNA reads TGTGCTCTTGGGGAACTGGGAGTCTACGGCCTACTGGGGGATACGCTGATTTTCCAACCGCTGTACACCGATAAACTCATCTTT. This codes for CALGELGVYGLLGDTLIFQPLYTDKLIF.

V gene TRDV1 combines with J gene TRDJ1; 13 nucleotides match TRDD3. This CDR3 region has 19 residues. The trim removed 0 bases at V and 0 bases at J, leaving 7 bases unmatched. Germline assignment: CDR1 TSWWSYY and CDR2 QGS. CDR3 region: CALGELPTGGYEYTDKLIF. CDR3 coding DNA: TGTGCTCTTGGGGAACTACCTACTGGGGGATACGAGTACACCGATAAACTCATCTTT.

This clone showed up just a few times. The rearrangement links TRDV1 to TRDJ1; TRDD3 matches 9 bases. The length of the CDR3 is 19 residues. V gave up 0 bases and J gave up 5 bases; unmatched junction bases: 16. Germline V gene data show CDR1 as TSWWSYY and CDR2 as QGS. This CDR3 reads CALGELLYPTGGEGDKLIF. CDR3 nucleotides: TGTGCTCTTGGGGAACTCTTATATCCTACTGGGGGAGAGGGAGATAAACTCATCTTT.

Of note for this clone: One end of the junction varies from germline; a read error may be responsible. This rearrangement joins TRDV1 to TRDJ1; 7 bases map to TRDD2. Per germline, CDR1 TSWWSYY and CDR2 QGS. This CDR3 contains 17 residues. The CDR3 DNA reads as TGTGCTCTTGGGGAATTCCTACGTGGACGCCGGGGCGATAAATTCATCTTT. This translates into CALGEFLRGRRGDKFIF.

This clone was counted between two and nine times. This chain links TRDV1 with TRDJ1; the match to TRDD3 covers 12 bases. V trimming: 1 base; J trimming: 7 bases; junction bases outside the gene matches: 19. The CDR3 extends over 20 amino acids. The germline gives CDR1 TSWWSYY, CDR2 QGS. This CDR3 reads CALGEPACGANWGILGKLIF. CDR3 coding DNA: TGTGCTCTTGGGGAACCCGCCTGCGGGGCTAACTGGGGGATACTGGGTAAACTCATCTTT.

The V call is TRDV1, the J call TRDJ1; TRDD3 aligns across 9 bases. Germline lookup yields CDR1 TSWWSYY and CDR2 QGS. With 5 bases clipped from V and 7 bases from J, the junction kept 23 bases outside the gene matches. This CDR3 spans 19 amino acids. The CDR3 DNA sequence: TGTGCTCTTGGGCTTGCTTTAGGACCTAAGGTACTGGGGGACCCTAAACTCATCTTT. Protein: CALGLALGPKVLGDPKLIF.

This clone was seen more than once but under ten times. The V and J genes are TRDV1 and TRDJ1, with 7 bases lining up with TRDD3. Germline assignment: CDR1 TSWWSYY and CDR2 QGS. With 1 base clipped from V and 2 bases from J, the junction kept 10 bases outside the gene matches. The length of the CDR3 is 17 residues. The CDR3 nucleotides read TGTGCTCTTGGGGAACAGGTCCCAACTGGGGTTACCGATAAACTCATCTTT. The encoded protein is CALGEQVPTGVTDKLIF.

The rearrangement links TRDV1 to TRDJ1; 7 positions match TRDD3. Trimming cost V 4 bases and J 1 base; bases outside gene matches: 18. Germline CDR1 reads TSWWSYY; CDR2 reads QGS. CDR3 length equals 19 residues. The CDR3 coding sequence is TGTGCTCTTGGGGCACGCATACCCTGGGGGCTAATGGGCACCGATAAACTCATCTTT. Translation: CALGARIPWGLMGTDKLIF.

The chain combines TRDV1 with TRDJ1; TRDD3 aligns across 11 bases. Germline V lookup: CDR1 TSWWSYY, CDR2 QGS. Trimming removed 2 bases from V and 0 bases from J; junction bases left unmatched: 23. This CDR3 is 23 amino acids long. The CDR3 reads CALGEVYVGATGGYLSYTDKLIF. Here the CDR3 DNA reads TGTGCTCTTGGGGAAGTATATGTGGGTGCTACTGGGGGATATCTCTCGTACACCGATAAACTCATCTTT.